This section outlines one T cell receptor (beta chain) sequence together with its context. The antigen remains unidentified. The germline gene is not matched at one end of the junction; a read error may be the cause. PCR involved 60 Vbeta and 13 Jbeta primers. Measured with immunoSEQ multiplex PCR; TCRdb has only the in-frame clones, and not every one. The table lists 100,000 or so clones, roughly 69% of them singletons, with approximately 2% in the top ten. The data were obtained in a study of cytomegalovirus exposure and HLA in healthy donors. Turning to the study itself: An early release of data contained approximately 80 million unique TCRs, which came from HLA-typed donors. Genotyping of roughly 400 donors showed that around 81% belonged to the Caucasian-associated ancestry cluster.

The CDR3 has 12 residues. Germline CDR1 SGHRS, CDR2 YFSETQ. Study-wide findings and caveats: Reports indicated that the classifier achieved high specificity and sensitivity in diagnosing cytomegalovirus status.

The chain joins TRBV5-1 to TRBJ2-1; 10 bases fit TRBD1. This receptor was identified in a human donor in good health. Sequencing input: PBMCs. CDR3 in DNA: TGCGCCAGCAGCTTACCGGGACAGGGGATGATCTTC. Its protein is CASSLPGQGMIF.